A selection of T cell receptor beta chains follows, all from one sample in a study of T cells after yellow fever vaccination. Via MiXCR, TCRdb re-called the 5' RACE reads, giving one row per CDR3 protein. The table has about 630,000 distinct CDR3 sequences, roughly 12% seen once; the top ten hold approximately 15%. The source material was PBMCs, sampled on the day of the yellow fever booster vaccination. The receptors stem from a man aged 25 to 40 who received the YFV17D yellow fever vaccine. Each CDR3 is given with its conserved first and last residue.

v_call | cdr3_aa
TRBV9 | CASSGPRRVEQYF
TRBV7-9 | CASTPSNGAPYEQYF
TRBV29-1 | CSVARGLGKETQYF
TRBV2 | CASRVPTGGHSGANVLTF
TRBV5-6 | CASSFWGTSGSETQYF
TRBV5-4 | CASSLGGERQYF
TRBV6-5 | CASSYSRADQPQHF
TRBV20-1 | CSARPTREGVRYEQYF
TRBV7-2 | CASSSGQGWGYTF
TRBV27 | CASSPYWDRPSGDTQYF
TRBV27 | CASRGAGADTQYF
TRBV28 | CASSRGQLMNTEAFF
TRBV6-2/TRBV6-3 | CASARVGTQYF
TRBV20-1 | CSAETGTSVNNEQFF
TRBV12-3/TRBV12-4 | CASKSTSGARQFF
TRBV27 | CASSSSHRGLNTGELFF
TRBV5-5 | CASSGRDPRDTQYF
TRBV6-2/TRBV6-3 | CASRPDQQVSNQPQHF
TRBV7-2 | CASSLLPGTYNYGYTF